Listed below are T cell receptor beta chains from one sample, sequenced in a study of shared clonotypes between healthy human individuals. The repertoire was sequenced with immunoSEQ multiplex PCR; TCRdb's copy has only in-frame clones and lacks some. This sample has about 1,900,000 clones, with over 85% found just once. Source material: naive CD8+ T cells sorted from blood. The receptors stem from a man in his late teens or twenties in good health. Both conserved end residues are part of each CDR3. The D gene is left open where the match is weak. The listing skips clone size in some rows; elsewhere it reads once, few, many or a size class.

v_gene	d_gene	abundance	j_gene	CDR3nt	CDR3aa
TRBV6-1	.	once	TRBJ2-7	TGTGCCAGCAGTGAGGGAGACCCTGGGACCTACGAGCAGTACTTC	CASSEGDPGTYEQYF
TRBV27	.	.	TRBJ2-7	TGTGCCAGCAGTTTATCCCCCCCTGACAGGCTAGGAGACTACGAGCAGTACTTC	CASSLSPPDRLGDYEQYF
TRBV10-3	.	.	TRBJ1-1	TGTGCCATCAGCGACGGCCTGTCTGGGAACACTGAAGCTTTCTTT	CAISDGLSGNTEAFF
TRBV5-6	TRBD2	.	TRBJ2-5	TGTGCCAGCAGCAACCTAGCGGGAGGGCCGTGGGAGACCCAGTACTTC	CASSNLAGGPWETQYF
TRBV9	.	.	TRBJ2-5	TGTGCCAGCAGCGCCGGACAGAGGCAAGAGACCCAGTACTTC	CASSAGQRQETQYF
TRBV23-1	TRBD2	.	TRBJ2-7	TGCGCCAGCAGTCACCCCGCGGGACTATTCGGACGCGAGCAGTACTTC	CASSHPAGLFGREQYF
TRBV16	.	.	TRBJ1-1	TGTGCCAGCAGCCAATCGCCTGAAGCTTTCTTT	CASSQSPEAFF
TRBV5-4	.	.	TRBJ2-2	TGTGCCAGCAGCTTGGAGCCAGGGGCCAACATCGGGCCCGGGGAGCTGTTTTTT	CASSLEPGANIGPGELFF
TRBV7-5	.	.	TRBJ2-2	TGTGCCAGAAGGACCACAGGGCCCGTTCTGAATACCGGGGAGCTGTTTTTT	CARRTTGPVLNTGELFF
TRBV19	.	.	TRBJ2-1	TGTGCCAGTAGTATAGGGCCCTTCGCCAATGAGCAGTTCTTC	CASSIGPFANEQFF
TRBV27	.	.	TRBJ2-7	TGTGCCAGCAGTTTATCAGGAGTGGACGAGCAGTACTTC	CASSLSGVDEQYF
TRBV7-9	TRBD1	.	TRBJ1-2	TGTGCCAGCAGCACGGGACAGGGTTTGGGATATGGCTACACCTTC	CASSTGQGLGYGYTF
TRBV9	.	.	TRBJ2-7	TGTGCCAGCAGCGTAGCGGCGGGGCCCTACGAGCAGTACTTC	CASSVAAGPYEQYF
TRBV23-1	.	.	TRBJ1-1	TGCGCCAGCAGTCTTCCTCGTGGGATAAACACTGAAGCTTTCTTT	CASSLPRGINTEAFF
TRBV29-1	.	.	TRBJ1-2	TGCAGCGCCATTCCCGGGACGGGGGGCTACACCTTC	CSAIPGTGGYTF
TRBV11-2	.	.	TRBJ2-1	TGTGCCAGCAGCTTAGAGGCAACGGGCGCGACTAACAATGAGCAGTTCTTC	CASSLEATGATNNEQFF
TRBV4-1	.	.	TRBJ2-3	TGCGCCAGCAGCCAAATGGGGCTTGGCACAGATACGCAGTATTTT	CASSQMGLGTDTQYF
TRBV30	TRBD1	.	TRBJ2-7	TGTGCCTGGGGGGGACAGGGTGTGTCCTACGAGCAGTACTTC	CAWGGQGVSYEQYF
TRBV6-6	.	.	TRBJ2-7	TGTGCCAGCAGTTACGGTAGGGTCGGTATCTACGAGCAGTACTTC	CASSYGRVGIYEQYF
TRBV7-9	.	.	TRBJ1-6	TGTGCCAGCAGCTTAGTTGGCGGTTTCAATTCACCCCTCCACTTT	CASSLVGGFNSPLHF
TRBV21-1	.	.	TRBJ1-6	TGTGCCAGCATCGCAAATAGGACAGGGGGCAATAATTCACCCCTCCACTTT	CASIANRTGGNNSPLHF
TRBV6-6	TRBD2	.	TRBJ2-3	TGTGCCAGCACTTTAGCGGGAGATATAGATACGCAGTATTTT	CASTLAGDIDTQYF
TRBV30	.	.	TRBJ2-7	TGTGCCTGGAGTGTACAGGGTAGCTACGAGCAGTACTTC	CAWSVQGSYEQYF
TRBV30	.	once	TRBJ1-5	TGTGCCTGGAGTAGGACCCGCAATCAGCCCCAGCATTTT	CAWSRTRNQPQHF
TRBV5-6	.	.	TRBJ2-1	TGTGCCAGCAGCTTATTTCCAGCGGAGGAGGGGAATGAGCAGTTCTTC	CASSLFPAEEGNEQFF
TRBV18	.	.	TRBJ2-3	TGTGCCAGCTCACCCAGGACAGGAGGGTATCAGGATACGCAGTATTTT	CASSPRTGGYQDTQYF
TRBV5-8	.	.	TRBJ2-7	TGTGCCAGCAGCAGCTCCTACGAGCAGTACTTC	CASSSSYEQYF